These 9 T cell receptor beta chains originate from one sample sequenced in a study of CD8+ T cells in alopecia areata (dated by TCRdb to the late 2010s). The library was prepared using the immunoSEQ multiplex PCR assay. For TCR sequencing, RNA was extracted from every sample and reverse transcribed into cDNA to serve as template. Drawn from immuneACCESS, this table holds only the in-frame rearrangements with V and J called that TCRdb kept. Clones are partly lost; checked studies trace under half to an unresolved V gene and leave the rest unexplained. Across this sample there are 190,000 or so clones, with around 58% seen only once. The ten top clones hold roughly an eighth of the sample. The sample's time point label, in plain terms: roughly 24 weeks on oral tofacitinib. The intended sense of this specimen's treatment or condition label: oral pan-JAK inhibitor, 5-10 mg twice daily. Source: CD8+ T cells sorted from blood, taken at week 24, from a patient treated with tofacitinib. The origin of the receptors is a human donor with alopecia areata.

The CDR3 region is CASRTGQGGNQPQHF. The CDR3 bases are TGTGCCAGCAGGACCGGACAGGGTGGGAATCAGCCCCAGCATTTT. V gene TRBV2 combines with J gene TRBJ1-5; 8 bases fit TRBD1. Trimming at V came to 6 bases and at J to 4 bases, leaving 8 bases not matched to a gene. CDR1 SNHLY and CDR2 FYNNEI come from the germline V gene. The CDR3 has 15 residues.

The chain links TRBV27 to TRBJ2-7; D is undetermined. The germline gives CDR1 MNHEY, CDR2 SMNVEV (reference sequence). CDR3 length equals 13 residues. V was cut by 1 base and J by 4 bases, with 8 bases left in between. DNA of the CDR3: TGTGCCAGCAGTTTATGGCCTCAGTACGAGCAGTACTTC. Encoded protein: CASSLWPQYEQYF.

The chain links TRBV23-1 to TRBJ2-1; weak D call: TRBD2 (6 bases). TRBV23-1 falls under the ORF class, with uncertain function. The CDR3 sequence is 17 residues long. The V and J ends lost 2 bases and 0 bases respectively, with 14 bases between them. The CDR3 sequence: CASSQNPGLNSYNEQFF. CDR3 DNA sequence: TGCGCCAGCAGTCAAAACCCCGGACTAAACTCCTACAATGAGCAGTTCTTC.

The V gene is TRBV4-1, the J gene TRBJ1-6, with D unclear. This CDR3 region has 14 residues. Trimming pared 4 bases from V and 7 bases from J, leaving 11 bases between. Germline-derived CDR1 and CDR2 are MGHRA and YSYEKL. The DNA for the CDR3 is TGCGCCAGCAGCCCCCTGCAGGTGAATTCACCCCTCCACTTT. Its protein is CASSPLQVNSPLHF.

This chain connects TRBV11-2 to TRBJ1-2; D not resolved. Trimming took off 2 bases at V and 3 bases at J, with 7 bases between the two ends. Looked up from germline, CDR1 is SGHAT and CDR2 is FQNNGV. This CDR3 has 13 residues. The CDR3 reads CASSLSTDYGYTF. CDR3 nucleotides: TGTGCCAGCAGCTTAAGCACGGACTATGGCTACACCTTC.

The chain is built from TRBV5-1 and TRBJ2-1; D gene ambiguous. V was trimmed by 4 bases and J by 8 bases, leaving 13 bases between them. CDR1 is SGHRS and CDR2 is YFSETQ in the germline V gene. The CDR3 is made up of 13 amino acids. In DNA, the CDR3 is TGCGCCAGCAGCCCGTGGGATATGGATGAGCAGTTCTTC. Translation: CASSPWDMDEQFF.

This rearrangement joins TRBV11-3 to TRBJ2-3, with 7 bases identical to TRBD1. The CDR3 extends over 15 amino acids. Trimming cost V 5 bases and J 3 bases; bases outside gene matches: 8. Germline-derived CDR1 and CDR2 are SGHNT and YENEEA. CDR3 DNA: TGTGCCAGCAGCCCCTCCGGGACAGCAACAGATACGCAGTATTTT. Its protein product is CASSPSGTATDTQYF.

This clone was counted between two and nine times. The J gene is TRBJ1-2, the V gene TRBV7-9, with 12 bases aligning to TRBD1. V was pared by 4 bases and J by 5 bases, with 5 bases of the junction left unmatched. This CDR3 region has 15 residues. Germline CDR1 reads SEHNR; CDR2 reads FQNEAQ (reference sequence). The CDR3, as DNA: TGTGCCAGCAGCTCCGGGACAGGGGGCTTTTATGGCTACACCTTC. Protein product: CASSSGTGGFYGYTF.

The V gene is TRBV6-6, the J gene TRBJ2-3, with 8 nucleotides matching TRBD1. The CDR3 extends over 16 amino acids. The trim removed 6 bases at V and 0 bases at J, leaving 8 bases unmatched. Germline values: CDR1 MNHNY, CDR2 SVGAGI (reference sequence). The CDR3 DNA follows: TGTGCCAGCAGACCCCTCCGGGACAGGAGCACAGATACGCAGTATTTT. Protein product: CASRPLRDRSTDTQYF.